Listed here are 18 T cell receptor beta chains from one sample, sequenced in a study of CD8 T cells in ankylosing spondylitis. TCRdb passed the 5' RACE reads through MiXCR, listing each CDR3 protein once. The sample holds more than 300,000 distinct CDR3 sequences, about 9.9% seen once. The sequencing input was blood, either unsorted or a sorted T cell fraction (not recorded which). The receptors stem from a female donor with ankylosing spondylitis or in good health (not recorded which).

With respect to this clonotype: A much larger clone lies one base from this, so it may be a read error. The CDR3 nucleotides read TGTGCCAGCAGTCAAAGCGGTGCTGGAGCTTTCTTT. Protein sequence: CASSQSGAGAFF. The rearrangement joins TRBV3-1 to TRBJ1-1, with D hard to call. V lost 6 bases and J 10 bases, leaving 15 bases between the germline ends. CDR3 length equals 12 residues. Germline V gene sequence: CDR1 LGHDT, CDR2 YNNKEL (reference sequence).

This clonotype has a count of ten or more. The chain employs TRBV5-1 and TRBJ1-1; D is undetermined. Germline values: CDR1 SGHRS, CDR2 YFSETQ. V was clipped by 4 bases and J by 2 bases, with 6 bases between them. CDR3 length: 12 residues. CDR3 amino acids: CASSLPNTEAFF. The CDR3 nucleotides are TGCGCCAGCAGCCTCCCCAACACTGAAGCTTTCTTT. Full variable domain (missing parts from reference TRBV5-1 and TRBJ1-1): KAGVTQTPRYLIKTRGQQVTLSCSPISGHRSVSWYQQTPGQGLQFLFEYFSETQRNKGNFPGRFSGRQFSNSRSEMNVSTLELGDSALYLCASSLPNTEAFFGQGTRLTVV.

This clonotype was seen at least ten times. This sequence joins TRBV12-3 or TRBV12-4 and TRBJ1-5; D is possibly TRBD1 (6 bases). Trimming removed 3 bases at V and 0 bases at J, with 12 bases between. This CDR3 comprises 16 residues. CDR3 sequence reads: CASSFGGGGSNQPQHF. CDR3 in DNA: TGTGCCAGCAGTTTTGGAGGGGGAGGTAGCAATCAGCCCCAGCATTTT.

Details on this clonotype: A much larger clonotype is one base distant, so this may be a read error. The chain links TRBV5-1 to TRBJ2-1; weak D call: TRBD2 (6 bases). The CDR3 runs 15 residues. The V gene's germline CDR1 is SGHRS and CDR2 YFSETQ. The CDR3 reads CASSLIVADSNELFF. DNA for the CDR3: TGCGCCAGCAGCTTAATTGTAGCGGATTCCAATGAGCTGTTCTTC.

This clonotype came up many times. The V and J genes are TRBV5-1 and TRBJ2-5; the D is unclear. The V and J ends lost 7 bases and 2 bases respectively, with 15 bases between them. This CDR3 has 14 residues. Germline CDR1 SGHRS, CDR2 YFSETQ. In DNA form, the CDR3 reads TGCGCCAGCGGGAAAACAACCGTTCAAGAGACCCAGTACTTC. Encoded protein: CASGKTTVQETQYF. Supplemented by reference TRBV5-1 and TRBJ2-5, the full variable domain reads KAGVTQTPRYLIKTRGQQVTLSCSPISGHRSVSWYQQTPGQGLQFLFEYFSETQRNKGNFPGRFSGRQFSNSRSEMNVSTLELGDSALYLCASGKTTVQETQYFGPGTRLLVL.

The sample holds many counts of this clonotype. The J gene is TRBJ2-7, the V gene TRBV5-1, with D possibly TRBD2 on 5 matching bases. The CDR3 length is 15 residues. The germline V gene encodes CDR1 SGHRS and CDR2 YFSETQ. V was clipped by 0 bases and J by 7 bases, with 17 bases between them. The CDR3 nucleotides read TGCGCCAGCAGCTTGGCAAGCGGTAGCCTGGGTGAGCAGTACTTC. This sequence encodes CASSLASGSLGEQYF.

The sample holds many counts of this clonotype. The chain is built from TRBV20-1 and TRBJ2-3; the match to TRBD2 covers 7 bases. This CDR3 region has 14 residues. Germline CDR1 DFQATT, CDR2 SNEGSKA (reference sequence). V lost 1 base and J lost 4; bases outside the gene matches: 5. For the CDR3, the DNA is TGCAGTGCTAGAGGTGGGACTAACGCAGATACGCAGTATTTT. Its translation is CSARGGTNADTQYF.

This clonotype has a handful of counts. The chain uses TRBV20-1 and TRBJ2-1, with 7 bases fitting TRBD1. Losses at the gene ends were 6 bases for V and 5 bases for J; bases not matched to a gene: 19. Germline CDR1 DFQATT, CDR2 SNEGSKA (reference sequence). This CDR3 is 17 amino acids long. CDR3 region: CSAGDRDRLEIDNEQFF. The CDR3 bases are TGCAGTGCGGGAGACAGGGACCGGTTAGAAATAGACAATGAGCAGTTCTTC.

This clonotype was counted only a few times. The chain has TRBV14 and TRBJ2-1, with 8 bases aligning to TRBD2. The length of the CDR3 is 15 residues. Germline-derived CDR1 and CDR2 are SGHDN and FVKESK. V shed 4 bases, J shed 5 bases, and the junction held 7 bases outside the gene matches. The CDR3 DNA sequence: TGTGCCAGCAGCCCTACGGCGGGGGGAAACAATGAGCAGTTCTTC. This gives the protein CASSPTAGGNNEQFF.

This chain links TRBV15 with TRBJ2-1, with D perhaps TRBD2 (5 bases). The length of the CDR3 is 13 residues. Germline CDR1 reads LNHNV; CDR2 reads YYDKDF (reference sequence). Trimming shortened V by 3 bases and J by 10 bases, and 13 bases separated the two germline ends. CDR3: CATSRVYLAEQFF. The CDR3 DNA sequence: TGTGCCACCAGCAGGGTTTATTTAGCGGAGCAGTTCTTC.

This clonotype came up a few times. The rearrangement links TRBV19 to TRBJ1-5; possible D gene TRBD1, 5 bases. V lost 6 bases, J lost 4 bases, and 13 bases lay in between. CDR3 size: 14 residues. CDR1 is LNHDA and CDR2 is SQIVND in the germline V gene (reference sequence). The CDR3 DNA reads TGTGCCAGTAGGAAAGAAAACAGGAATCAGCCCCAGCATTTT. This sequence encodes CASRKENRNQPQHF.

This clonotype was seen ten or more times. The J gene is TRBJ2-7, the V gene TRBV7-2; D remains unclear. CDR1 and CDR2 (germline): SGHTA, FQGNSA. V shed 3 bases and J shed 6 bases, with 9 bases lying between them. The CDR3 extends over 12 amino acids. This CDR3 is CASSFGYREQYF. The CDR3 region has the DNA TGTGCCAGCAGCTTCGGGTACCGCGAGCAGTACTTC.

This clonotype was observed at least ten times. The CDR3 reads CATSRASSPGYNEQFF. The CDR3 coding sequence is TGTGCCACCAGCAGGGCGAGCTCCCCGGGGTACAATGAGCAGTTCTTC. V is TRBV15 and J is TRBJ2-1; possible D gene TRBD2, 5 bases. This CDR3 is built from 16 residues. V dropped 3 bases and J dropped 4 bases, with 16 bases sitting between them. The germline CDR1 and CDR2 sequences are LNHNV and YYDKDF (reference sequence). Complete variable domain (other parts from reference TRBV15 and TRBJ2-1): DAMVIQNPRYQVTQFGKPVTLSCSQTLNHNVMYWYQQKSSQAPKLLFHYYDKDFNNEADTPDNFQSRRPNTSFCFLDIRSPGLGDTAMYLCATSRASSPGYNEQFFGPGTRLTVL.

This clonotype has only a few counts. The chain carries TRBV5-1 and TRBJ2-3, with 7 bases identical to TRBD1. V trimming: 4 bases; J trimming: 6 bases; junction bases outside the gene matches: 8. The germline V gene encodes CDR1 SGHRS and CDR2 YFSETQ. The CDR3 sequence is 14 residues long. As DNA, the CDR3 is TGCGCCAGCAGCCTCTATCTACAGGGGGATACGCAGTATTTT. Translated, it gives CASSLYLQGDTQYF.

V usage is TRBV5-1 and J usage is TRBJ2-1; unclear D gene. Germline CDR1 is SGHRS and CDR2 is YFSETQ. Trimming stripped 4 bases from V and 5 bases from J, with 13 bases between. This CDR3 has 14 residues. CDR3 in amino acids: CASSQFRTDNEQFF. In DNA, the CDR3 is TGCGCCAGCAGCCAATTCCGCACAGACAATGAGCAGTTCTTC.

Only one count was recorded for this clonotype. The V gene is TRBV2, the J gene TRBJ1-2; the D gene is possibly TRBD1 (5 bases). Looked up from germline, CDR1 is SNHLY and CDR2 is FYNNEI. V lost 4 bases and J lost 7, with 13 bases in between. This CDR3 region has 13 residues. The CDR3 region is CASSAPPGGGYTF. For the CDR3, the DNA is TGTGCCAGCAGTGCCCCCCCCGGGGGTGGCTACACCTTC.

The sample holds many counts of this clonotype. The V call is TRBV7-2, the J call TRBJ1-5, with unresolved D. This CDR3 region has 13 residues. The germline V and J ends were trimmed by 1 base and 3 bases, with 4 bases remaining between them. Germline lookup yields CDR1 SGHTA and CDR2 FQGNSA. CDR3 residues: CASSLESNQPQHF. In DNA, the CDR3 is TGTGCCAGCAGCTTAGAATCCAATCAGCCCCAGCATTTT.

This clonotype came up many times. The chain couples TRBV3-1 to TRBJ1-3, with a tentative D call TRBD1 (6 bases). V was clipped by 2 bases and J by 0 bases, with 14 bases between them. CDR3 size: 17 residues. Germline CDR1 and CDR2: LGHDT and YNNKEL (reference sequence). The CDR3 is CASSQRGGQTSGNTIYF. The CDR3 bases are TGTGCCAGCAGCCAACGGGGGGGACAAACCTCTGGAAACACCATATATTTT.